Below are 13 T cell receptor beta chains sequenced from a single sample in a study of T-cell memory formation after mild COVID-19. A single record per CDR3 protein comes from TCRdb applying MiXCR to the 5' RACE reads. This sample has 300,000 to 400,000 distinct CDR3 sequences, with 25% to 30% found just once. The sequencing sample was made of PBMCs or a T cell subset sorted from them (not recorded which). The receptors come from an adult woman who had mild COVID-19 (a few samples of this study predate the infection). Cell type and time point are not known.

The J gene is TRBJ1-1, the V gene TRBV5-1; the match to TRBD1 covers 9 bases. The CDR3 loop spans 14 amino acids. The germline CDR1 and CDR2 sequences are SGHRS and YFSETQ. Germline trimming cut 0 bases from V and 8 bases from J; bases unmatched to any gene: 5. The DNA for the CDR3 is TGCGCCAGCAGCTTGGCCGGGACAGGGAGAGAAGCTTTCTTT. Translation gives CASSLAGTGREAFF.

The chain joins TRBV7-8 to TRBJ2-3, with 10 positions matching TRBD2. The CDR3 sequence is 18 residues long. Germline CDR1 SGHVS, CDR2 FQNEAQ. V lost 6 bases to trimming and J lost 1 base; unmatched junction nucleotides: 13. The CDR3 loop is CASRMGRLAGRGTDTQYF. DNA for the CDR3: TGTGCCAGCAGGATGGGGAGACTAGCGGGTCGGGGCACAGATACGCAGTATTTT.

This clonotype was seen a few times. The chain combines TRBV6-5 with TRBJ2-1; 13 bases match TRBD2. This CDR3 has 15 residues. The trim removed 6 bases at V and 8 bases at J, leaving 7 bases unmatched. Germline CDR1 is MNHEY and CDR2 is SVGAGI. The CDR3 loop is CASRAGLAGVHEQFF. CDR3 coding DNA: TGTGCCAGCAGAGCCGGACTAGCGGGAGTCCATGAGCAGTTCTTC.

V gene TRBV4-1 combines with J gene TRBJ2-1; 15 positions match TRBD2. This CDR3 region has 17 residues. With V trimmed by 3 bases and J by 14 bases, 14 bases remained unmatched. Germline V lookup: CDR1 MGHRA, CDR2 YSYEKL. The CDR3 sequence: CASSQGGGLAGGLSKFF. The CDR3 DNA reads TGCGCCAGCAGCCAGGGAGGTGGACTAGCGGGGGGGCTGTCAAAGTTCTTC.

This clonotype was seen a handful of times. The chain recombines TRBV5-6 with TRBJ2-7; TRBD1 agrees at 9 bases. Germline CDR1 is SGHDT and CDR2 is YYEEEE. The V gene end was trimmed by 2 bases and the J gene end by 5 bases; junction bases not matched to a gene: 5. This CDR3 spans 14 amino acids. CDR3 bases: TGTGCCAGCAGCTTAACGGGACAGGGCAACGAGCAGTACTTC. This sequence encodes CASSLTGQGNEQYF.

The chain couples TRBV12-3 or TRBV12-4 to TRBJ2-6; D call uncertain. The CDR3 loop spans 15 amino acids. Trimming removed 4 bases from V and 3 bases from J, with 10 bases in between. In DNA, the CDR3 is TGTGCCAGCAGTTGGGGTCACCGTGGGGCCAACGTCCTGACTTTC. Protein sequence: CASSWGHRGANVLTF.

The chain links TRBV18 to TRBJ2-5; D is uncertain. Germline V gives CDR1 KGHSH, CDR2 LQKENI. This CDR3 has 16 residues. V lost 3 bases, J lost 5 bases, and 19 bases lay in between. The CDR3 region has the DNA TGTGCCAGCTCACCGGTTATTAGGGCGGAACGGGAGACCCAGTACTTC. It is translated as CASSPVIRAERETQYF. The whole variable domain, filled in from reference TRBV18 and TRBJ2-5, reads NAGVMQNPRHLVRRRGQEARLRCSPMKGHSHVYWYRQLPEEGLKFMVYLQKENIIDESGMPKERFSAEFPKEGPSILRIQQVVRGDSAAYFCASSPVIRAERETQYFGPGTRLLVL.

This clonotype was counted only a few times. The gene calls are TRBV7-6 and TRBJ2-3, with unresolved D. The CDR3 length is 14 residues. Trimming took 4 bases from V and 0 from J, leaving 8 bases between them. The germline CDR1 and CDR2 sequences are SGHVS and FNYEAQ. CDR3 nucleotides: TGTGCCAGCAGCTCCAGCTTAAGCACAGATACGCAGTATTTT. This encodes CASSSSLSTDTQYF. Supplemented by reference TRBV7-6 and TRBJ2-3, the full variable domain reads GAGVSQSPRYKVTKRGQDVALRCDPISGHVSLYWYRQALGQGPEFLTYFNYEAQQDKSGLPNDRFSAERPEGSISTLTIQRTEQRDSAMYRCASSSSLSTDTQYFGPGTRLTVL.

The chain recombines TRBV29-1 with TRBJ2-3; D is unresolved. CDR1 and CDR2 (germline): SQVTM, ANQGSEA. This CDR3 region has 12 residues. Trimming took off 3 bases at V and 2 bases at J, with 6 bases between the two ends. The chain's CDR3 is CSVEPNTDTQYF. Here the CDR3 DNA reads TGCAGCGTTGAGCCTAACACAGATACGCAGTATTTT.

The CDR3 spells CAVWDRGEQYF. The CDR3 DNA follows: TGTGCCGTCTGGGACAGAGGGGAGCAGTACTTC. This rearrangement joins TRBV11-2 to TRBJ2-7, with 7 bases fitting TRBD1. V trimming: 11 bases; J trimming: 7 bases; junction bases outside the gene matches: 8. This CDR3 is 11 amino acids long. CDR1 is SGHAT and CDR2 is FQNNGV in the germline V gene.

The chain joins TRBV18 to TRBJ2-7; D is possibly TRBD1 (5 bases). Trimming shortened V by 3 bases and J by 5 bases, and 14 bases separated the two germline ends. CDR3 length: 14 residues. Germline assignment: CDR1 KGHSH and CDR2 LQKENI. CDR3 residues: CASSPRQGWNEQYF. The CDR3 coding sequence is TGTGCCAGCTCACCGCGGCAGGGATGGAACGAGCAGTACTTC.

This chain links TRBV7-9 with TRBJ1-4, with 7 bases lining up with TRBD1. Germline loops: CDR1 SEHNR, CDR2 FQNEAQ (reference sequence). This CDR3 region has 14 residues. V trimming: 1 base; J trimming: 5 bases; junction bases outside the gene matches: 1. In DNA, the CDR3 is TGTGCCAGCAGCTTAGGGGACAGCAATGAAAAACTGTTTTTT. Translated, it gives CASSLGDSNEKLFF.

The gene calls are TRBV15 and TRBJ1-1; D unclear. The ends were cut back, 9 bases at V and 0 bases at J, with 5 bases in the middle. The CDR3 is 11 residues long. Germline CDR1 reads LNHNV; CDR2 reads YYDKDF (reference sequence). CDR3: CATMMNTEAFF. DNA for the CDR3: TGTGCCACTATGATGAACACTGAAGCTTTCTTT.